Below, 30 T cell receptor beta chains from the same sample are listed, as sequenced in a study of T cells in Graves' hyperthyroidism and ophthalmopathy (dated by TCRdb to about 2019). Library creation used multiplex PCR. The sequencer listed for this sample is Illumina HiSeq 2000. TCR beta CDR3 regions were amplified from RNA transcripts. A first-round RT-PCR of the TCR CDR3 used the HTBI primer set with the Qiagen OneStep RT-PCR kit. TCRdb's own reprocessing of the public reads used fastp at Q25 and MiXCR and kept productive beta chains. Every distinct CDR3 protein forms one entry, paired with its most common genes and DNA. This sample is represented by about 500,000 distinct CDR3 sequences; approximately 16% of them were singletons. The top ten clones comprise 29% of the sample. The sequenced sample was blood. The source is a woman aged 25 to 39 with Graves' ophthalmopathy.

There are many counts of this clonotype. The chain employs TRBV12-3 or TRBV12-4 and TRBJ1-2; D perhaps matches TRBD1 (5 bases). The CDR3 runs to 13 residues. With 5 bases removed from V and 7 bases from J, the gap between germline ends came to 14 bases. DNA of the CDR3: TGTGCCAGCAGTGTCGAAGGGGTGGGTGGCTACACCTTC. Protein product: CASSVEGVGGYTF.

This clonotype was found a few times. The CDR3 loop is CASRALQGGHGYTF. The CDR3 DNA is TGTGCCAGCAGGGCCCTACAGGGGGGACATGGCTACACCTTC. The chain uses TRBV3-1 and TRBJ1-2; 8 positions agree with TRBD1. V trimming: 6 bases; J trimming: 6 bases; junction bases outside the gene matches: 9. The length of the CDR3 is 14 residues. Germline assignment: CDR1 LGHDT and CDR2 YNNKEL (reference sequence).

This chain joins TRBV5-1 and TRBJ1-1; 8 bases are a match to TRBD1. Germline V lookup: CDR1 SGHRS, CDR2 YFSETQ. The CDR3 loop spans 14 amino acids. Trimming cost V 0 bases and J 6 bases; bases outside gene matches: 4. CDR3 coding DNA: TGCGCCAGCAGCTTGGGTTCAGGGGGCTCTGAAGCTTTCTTT. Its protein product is CASSLGSGGSEAFF.

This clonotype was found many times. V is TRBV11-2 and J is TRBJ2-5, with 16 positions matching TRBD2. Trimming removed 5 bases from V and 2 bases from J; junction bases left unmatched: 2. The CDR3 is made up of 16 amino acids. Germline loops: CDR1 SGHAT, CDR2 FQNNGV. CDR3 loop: CASSKGLAGGQETQYF. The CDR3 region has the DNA TGTGCCAGCAGCAAGGGACTAGCGGGAGGGCAAGAGACCCAGTACTTC.

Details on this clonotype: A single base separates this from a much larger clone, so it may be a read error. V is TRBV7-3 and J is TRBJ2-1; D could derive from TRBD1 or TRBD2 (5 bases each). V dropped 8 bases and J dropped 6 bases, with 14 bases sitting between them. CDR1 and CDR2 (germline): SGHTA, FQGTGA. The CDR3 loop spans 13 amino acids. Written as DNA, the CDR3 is TGTGCCAGCGGCTCGGGACCCCCCAATGAGCAGTTCTTC. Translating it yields CASGSGPPNEQFF. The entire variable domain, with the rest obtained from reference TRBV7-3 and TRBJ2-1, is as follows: GAGVSQTPSNKVTEKGKYVELRCDPISGHTALYWYRQSLGQGPEFLIYFQGTGAADDSGLPNDRFFAVRPEGSVSTLKIQRTERGDSAVYLCASGSGPPNEQFFGPGTRLTVL.

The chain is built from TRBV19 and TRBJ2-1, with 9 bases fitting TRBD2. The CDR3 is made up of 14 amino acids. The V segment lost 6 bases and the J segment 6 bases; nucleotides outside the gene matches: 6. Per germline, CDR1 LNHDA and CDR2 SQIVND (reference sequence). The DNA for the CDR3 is TGTGCCAGTAGAACAAGCGGGAGGTTCAATGAGCAGTTCTTC. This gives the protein CASRTSGRFNEQFF.

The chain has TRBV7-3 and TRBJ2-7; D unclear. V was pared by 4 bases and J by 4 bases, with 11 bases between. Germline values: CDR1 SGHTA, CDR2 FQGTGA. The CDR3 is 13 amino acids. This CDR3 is CASSYGPQYEQYF. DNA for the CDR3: TGTGCCAGCAGCTACGGGCCACAGTACGAGCAGTACTTC.

The CDR3 loop reads CASSQAPQGAGTGELFF. The CDR3 DNA reads TGCGCCAGCAGCCAAGCGCCACAGGGGGCGGGCACCGGGGAGCTGTTTTTT. The V gene is TRBV4-1, the J gene TRBJ2-2; 9 bases agree with TRBD1. This CDR3 comprises 17 residues. The J segment lost 4 bases and the V segment lost 1 base, leaving 7 bases of the junction unmatched. The V gene's germline CDR1 is MGHRA and CDR2 YSYEKL.

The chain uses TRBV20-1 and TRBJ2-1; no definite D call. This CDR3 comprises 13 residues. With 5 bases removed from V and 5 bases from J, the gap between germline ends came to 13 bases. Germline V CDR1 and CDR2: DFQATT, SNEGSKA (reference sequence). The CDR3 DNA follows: TGCAGTGCTCTTAAGGGTGATAACAATGAGCAGTTCTTC. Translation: CSALKGDNNEQFF.

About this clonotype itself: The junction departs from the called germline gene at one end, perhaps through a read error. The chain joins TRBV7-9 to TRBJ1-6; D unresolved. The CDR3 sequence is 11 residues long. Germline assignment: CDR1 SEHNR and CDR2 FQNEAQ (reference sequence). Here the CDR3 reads CASSWGTPPHF. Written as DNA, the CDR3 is TGTGCCAGCTCCTGGGGTACACCCCCCCACTTT.

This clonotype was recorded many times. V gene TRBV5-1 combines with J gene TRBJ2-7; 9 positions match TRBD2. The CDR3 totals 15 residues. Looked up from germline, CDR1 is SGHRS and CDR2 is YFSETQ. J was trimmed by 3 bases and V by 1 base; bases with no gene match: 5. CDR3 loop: CASSLLTSGNYEQYF. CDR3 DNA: TGCGCCAGCAGCTTGTTGACTAGCGGAAACTACGAGCAGTACTTC.

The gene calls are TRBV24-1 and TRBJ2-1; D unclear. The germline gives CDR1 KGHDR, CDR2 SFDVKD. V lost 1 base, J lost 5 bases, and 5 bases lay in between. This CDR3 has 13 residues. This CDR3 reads CATSDLKDNEQFF. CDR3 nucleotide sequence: TGTGCCACCAGTGATTTAAAGGACAATGAGCAGTTCTTC.

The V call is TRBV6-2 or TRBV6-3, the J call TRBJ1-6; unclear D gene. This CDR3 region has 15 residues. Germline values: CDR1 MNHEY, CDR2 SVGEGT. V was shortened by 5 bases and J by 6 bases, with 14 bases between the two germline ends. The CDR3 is CASSLLGGSNSPLHF. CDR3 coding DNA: TGTGCCAGCAGTCTCCTTGGAGGGAGTAATTCACCCCTCCACTTT.

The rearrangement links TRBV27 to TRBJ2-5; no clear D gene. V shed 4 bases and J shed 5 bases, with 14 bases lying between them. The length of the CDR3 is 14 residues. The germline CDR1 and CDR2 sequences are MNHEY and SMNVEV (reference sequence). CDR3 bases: TGTGCCAGCAGTTGGGCCCCCGTGGGGGAGACCCAGTACTTC. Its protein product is CASSWAPVGETQYF.

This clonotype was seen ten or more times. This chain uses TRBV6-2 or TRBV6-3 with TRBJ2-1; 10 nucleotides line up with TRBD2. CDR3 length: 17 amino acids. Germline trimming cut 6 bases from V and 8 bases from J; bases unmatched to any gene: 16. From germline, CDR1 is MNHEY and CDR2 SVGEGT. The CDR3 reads CASSVSPSGRFIHEQFF. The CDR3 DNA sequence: TGTGCCAGCAGCGTATCTCCTAGCGGGAGATTCATCCATGAGCAGTTCTTC.

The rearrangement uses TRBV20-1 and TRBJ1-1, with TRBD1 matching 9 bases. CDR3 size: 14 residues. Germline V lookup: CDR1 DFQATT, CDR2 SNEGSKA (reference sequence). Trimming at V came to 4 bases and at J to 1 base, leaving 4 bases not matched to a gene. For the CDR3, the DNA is TGCAGTGCTATCCCGGGACAGGGGAACACTGAAGCTTTCTTT. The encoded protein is CSAIPGQGNTEAFF.

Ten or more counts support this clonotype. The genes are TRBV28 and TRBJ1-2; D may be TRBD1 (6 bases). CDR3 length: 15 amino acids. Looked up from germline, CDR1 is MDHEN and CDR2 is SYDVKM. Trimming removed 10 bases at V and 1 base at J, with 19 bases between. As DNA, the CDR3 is TGTGCCACCCTGGACCGGGGGGCGCGTAACTATGGCTACACCTTC. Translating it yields CATLDRGARNYGYTF.

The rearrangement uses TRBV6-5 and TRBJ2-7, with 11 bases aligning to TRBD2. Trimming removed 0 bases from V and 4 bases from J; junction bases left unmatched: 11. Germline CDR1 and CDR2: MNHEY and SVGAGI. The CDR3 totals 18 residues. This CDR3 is CASSYSVPSGRLGYEQYF. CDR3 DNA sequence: TGTGCCAGCAGTTACTCCGTGCCTAGCGGGAGGCTCGGGTACGAGCAGTACTTC.

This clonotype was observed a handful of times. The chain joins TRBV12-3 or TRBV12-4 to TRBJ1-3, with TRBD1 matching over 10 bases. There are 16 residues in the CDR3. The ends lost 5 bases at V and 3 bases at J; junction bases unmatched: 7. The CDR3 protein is CASSTTTGGIGNTIYF. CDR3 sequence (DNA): TGTGCCAGCAGTACTACGACAGGGGGCATTGGAAACACCATATATTTT.

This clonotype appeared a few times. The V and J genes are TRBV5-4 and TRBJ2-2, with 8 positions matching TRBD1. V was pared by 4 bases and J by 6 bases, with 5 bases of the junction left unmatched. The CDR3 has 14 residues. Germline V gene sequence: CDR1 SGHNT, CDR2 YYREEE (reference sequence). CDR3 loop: CASSLLTGAGELFF. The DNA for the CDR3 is TGTGCCAGCAGCCTATTGACAGGGGCCGGGGAGCTGTTTTTT.

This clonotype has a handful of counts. Written as DNA, the CDR3 is TGTGCCAGCAGCTTTCAGGGGACTAGCGTAGAGTCGTTCTTC. Translated: CASSFQGTSVESFF. This chain uses TRBV7-2 with TRBJ2-1, with 10 bases identical to TRBD2. Germline CDR1 and CDR2: SGHTA and FQGNSA. The CDR3 extends over 14 amino acids. Unmatched junction bases numbered 11, after V lost 3 bases and J lost 15 bases.

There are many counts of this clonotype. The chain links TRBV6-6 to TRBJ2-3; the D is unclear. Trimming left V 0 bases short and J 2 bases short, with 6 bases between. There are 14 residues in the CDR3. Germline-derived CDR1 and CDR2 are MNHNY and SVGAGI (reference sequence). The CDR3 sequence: CASSYSFDTDTQYF. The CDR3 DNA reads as TGTGCCAGCAGTTACTCGTTCGACACAGATACGCAGTATTTT.

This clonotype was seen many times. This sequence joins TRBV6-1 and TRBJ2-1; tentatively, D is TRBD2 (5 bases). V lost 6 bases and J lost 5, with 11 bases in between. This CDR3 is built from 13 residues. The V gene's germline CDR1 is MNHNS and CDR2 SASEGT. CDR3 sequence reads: CASRVTTHNEQFF. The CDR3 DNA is TGTGCCAGCAGGGTGACTACCCACAATGAGCAGTTCTTC.

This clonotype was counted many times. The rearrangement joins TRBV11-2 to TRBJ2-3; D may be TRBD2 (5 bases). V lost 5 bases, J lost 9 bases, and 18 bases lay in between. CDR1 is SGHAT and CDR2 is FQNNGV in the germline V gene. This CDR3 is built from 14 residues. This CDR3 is CASSPAEVRWTQYF. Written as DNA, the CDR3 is TGTGCCAGCAGCCCAGCGGAAGTACGGTGGACGCAGTATTTT.

The DNA for the CDR3 is TGTGCCAGCAGCCAAGTAGACAGAAACTATGGCTACACCTTC. Translation gives CASSQVDRNYGYTF. The chain recombines TRBV4-2 with TRBJ1-2, with D possibly TRBD1 on 5 matching bases. Trimming shortened V by 1 base and J by 2 bases, and 8 bases separated the two germline ends. Germline assignment: CDR1 LGHNA and CDR2 YNFKEQ. The CDR3 runs to 14 residues.

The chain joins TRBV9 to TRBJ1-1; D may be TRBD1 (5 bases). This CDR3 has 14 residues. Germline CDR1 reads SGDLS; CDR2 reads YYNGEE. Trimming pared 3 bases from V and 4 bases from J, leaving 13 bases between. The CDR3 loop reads CASSAGTLSTEAFF. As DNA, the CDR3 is TGTGCCAGCAGCGCGGGGACTTTAAGCACTGAAGCTTTCTTT.

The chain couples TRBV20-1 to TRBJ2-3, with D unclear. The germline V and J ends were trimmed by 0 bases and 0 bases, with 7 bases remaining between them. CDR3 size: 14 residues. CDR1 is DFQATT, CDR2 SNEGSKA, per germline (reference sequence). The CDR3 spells CSARELASTDTQYF. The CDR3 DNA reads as TGCAGTGCTAGAGAACTGGCTAGCACAGATACGCAGTATTTT.

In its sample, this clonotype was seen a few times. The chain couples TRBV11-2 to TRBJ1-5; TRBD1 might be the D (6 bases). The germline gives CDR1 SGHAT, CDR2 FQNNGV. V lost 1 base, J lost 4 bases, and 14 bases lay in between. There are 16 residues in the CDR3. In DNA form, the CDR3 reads TGTGCCAGCAGCTTAGTACCGGGGGCAAGTAATCAGCCCCAGCATTTT. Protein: CASSLVPGASNQPQHF.

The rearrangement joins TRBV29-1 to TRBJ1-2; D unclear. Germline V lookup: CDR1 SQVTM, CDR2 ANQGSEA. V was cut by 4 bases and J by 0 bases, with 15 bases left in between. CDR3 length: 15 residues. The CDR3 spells CSVVITAFANYGYTF. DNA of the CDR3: TGCAGCGTTGTAATCACAGCCTTCGCTAACTATGGCTACACCTTC.

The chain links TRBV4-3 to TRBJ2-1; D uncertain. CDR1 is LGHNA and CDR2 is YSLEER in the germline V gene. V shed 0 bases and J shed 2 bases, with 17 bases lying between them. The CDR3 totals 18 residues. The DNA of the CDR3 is TGCGCCAGCAGCCAAGAGGATTCAATAGCCAGGCCCTACAATGAGCAGTTCTTC. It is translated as CASSQEDSIARPYNEQFF.